The T cell receptor (beta chain) under discussion was sequenced for a study of T-cell reconstitution after alpha-beta-depleted transplantation in children (TCRdb year 2016). About the investigation overall: The study quantitatively tracked T-cell immune reconstitution after TCRalphabeta/CD19-depleted allogeneic hematopoietic cell transplantation in children using TCR repertoire profiling.

The method was PCR. Sequencer: Illumina HiSeq 2500. TCR library preparation used molecular barcoding, with unique molecular identifiers applied to normalize quantification of the TCRbeta repertoire. The raw public data were reprocessed by TCRdb itself: fastp quality trimming at Q25, MiXCR clonotype calling, in-frame beta chains only. For every CDR3 protein sequence, its rows merge into one entry that carries the most common genes and DNA. Here the sample has 640,000 or so distinct CDR3 sequences; roughly 17% occur a single time. The ten largest make up 0.9% to 1.2% of the sample. Notes on this clonotype: Which antigen it targets is not known. At one end the junction does not follow the germline gene, possibly because of a read error.

Including the terminal cysteine and phenylalanine, the CDR3 comprises 16 residues. Kept here is only the CDR3 DNA, which spans 48 bases and is read in frame from base 1. CDR1 DFQATT and CDR2 SNEGSKA were looked up in the germline V gene (reference sequence). Specimen: PBMCs from the stem cell graft donor, collected from the stem cell graft. The rearrangement joined TRBV20-1 to TRBJ1-5, with 9 middle bases fitting TRBD1. This receptor was identified in a human donor who donated a stem cell graft to a child with acute myeloid leukemia. The CDR3 amino acid sequence is: CSARDWTGASNQRQHF. The nucleotide sequence is given as TGCAGTGCTAGAGATTGGACAGGGGCTAGCAATCAGCGCCAGCATTTT.